The next 18 T cell receptor beta chains were all read from a single sample in a study of PD-L1 blockade in urothelial cancer. Produced via immunoSEQ multiplex PCR; TCRdb's table is partial and in-frame only. The sample gives 55,000 to 80,000 clones, 80% to 85% of which show up once; roughly 3.5% is in the top ten. Time point of the sample: pretreatment peripheral blood. The sample was PBMCs, taken around atezolizumab (anti-PD-L1) treatment. These receptors originate from a man aged 65 to 85 with urothelial cancer.

Worth noting for this clone: Other DNA sequences in the same sample also yield this CDR3. The CDR3 here is CASSPDRNQPQHF. The CDR3 region has the DNA TGTGCCAGCTCCCCTGACAGAAATCAGCCCCAGCATTTT. The chain joins TRBV18 to TRBJ1-5, with D perhaps TRBD1 (5 bases). The germline CDR1 and CDR2 sequences are KGHSH and LQKENI. V lost 6 bases to trimming and J lost 4 bases, with 10 bases between them. The CDR3 loop spans 13 amino acids. The full variable domain, in which reference TRBV18 and TRBJ1-5 provide the parts outside the CDR3, is NAGVMQNPRHLVRRRGQEARLRCSPMKGHSHVYWYRQLPEEGLKFMVYLQKENIIDESGMPKERFSAEFPKEGPSILRIQQVVRGDSAAYFCASSPDRNQPQHFGDGTRLSIL.

CDR3 residues: CASSQAPLGNSNQPQHF. The CDR3, as DNA: TGCGCCAGCAGCCAAGCTCCCCTCGGGAATAGCAATCAGCCCCAGCATTTT. The V call is TRBV4-1, the J call TRBJ1-5; D gene ambiguous. Germline lookup yields CDR1 MGHRA and CDR2 YSYEKL. V was shortened by 1 base and J by 0 bases, with 13 bases between the two germline ends. The CDR3 runs to 17 residues.

The genes are TRBV5-4 and TRBJ2-5, with D possibly matching TRBD1 (5 bases). Germline V lookup: CDR1 SGHNT, CDR2 YYREEE (reference sequence). V lost 0 bases, J lost 1 base, and 10 bases lay in between. This CDR3 has 15 amino acids. CDR3 sequence: CASSLDIGAQETQYF. CDR3 DNA: TGTGCCAGCAGCTTGGACATTGGGGCCCAAGAGACCCAGTACTTC.

The genes are TRBV5-1 and TRBJ2-2; 7 bases map to TRBD1. The CDR3 length is 16 residues. Germline V lookup: CDR1 SGHRS, CDR2 YFSETQ. Trimming took 1 base from V and 5 from J; bases not matched to a gene: 8. The CDR3 here is CASSLSGTVRTGELFF. The CDR3 DNA is TGCGCCAGCAGCTTGTCGGGGACAGTTCGGACCGGGGAGCTGTTTTTT.

V usage is TRBV10-3 and J usage is TRBJ2-3; TRBD2 agrees at 9 bases. Trimming took 4 bases from V and 6 from J; bases not matched to a gene: 11. This CDR3 has 16 residues. Per the germline V gene, CDR1 is ENHRY and CDR2 is SYGVKD. CDR3 amino acids: CAISVGLAGEGDTQYF. Here the CDR3 DNA reads TGTGCCATCAGTGTGGGACTAGCAGGCGAAGGTGATACGCAGTATTTT.

V gene TRBV28 combines with J gene TRBJ2-7; 7 bases match TRBD1. Germline CDR1 reads MDHEN; CDR2 reads SYDVKM. The trim removed 6 bases at V and 2 bases at J, leaving 4 bases unmatched. There are 13 residues in the CDR3. CDR3 coding DNA: TGTGCCAGCAGGGGTGGGACAGCCTACGAGCAGTACTTC. It is translated as CASRGGTAYEQYF.

The chain joins TRBV2 to TRBJ2-7; TRBD1 agrees at 10 bases. This CDR3 is built from 13 residues. Trimming removed 4 bases from V and 5 bases from J; junction bases left unmatched: 2. Per the germline V gene, CDR1 is SNHLY and CDR2 is FYNNEI. For the CDR3, the DNA is TGTGCCAGCAGTGGGGGGACAGGGGACGAGCAGTACTTC. Translation gives CASSGGTGDEQYF.

This rearrangement joins TRBV28 to TRBJ1-2; 10 bases fit TRBD1. In germline, CDR1 is MDHEN, CDR2 SYDVKM. V gave up 8 bases and J gave up 8 bases; unmatched junction bases: 5. This CDR3 region has 12 residues. As DNA, the CDR3 is TGTGCCAGCGGGGACAGGGGCGAGGGCTACACCTTC. It encodes CASGDRGEGYTF.

This clone appeared a few times. This chain links TRBV6-4 with TRBJ2-3; the match to TRBD2 covers 10 bases. The CDR3 totals 15 residues. V was clipped by 3 bases and J by 5 bases; unmatched bases: 5. The germline gives CDR1 MRHNA, CDR2 SNTAGT. CDR3 protein: CASSEIAGGGDTQYF. In DNA form, the CDR3 reads TGTGCCAGCAGTGAAATAGCGGGAGGAGGAGATACGCAGTATTTT.

The V gene is TRBV7-9, the J gene TRBJ1-2; a possible D gene is TRBD1 (5 bases). V lost 6 bases and J 6 bases, leaving 17 bases between the germline ends. The germline V gene has CDR1 SEHNR and CDR2 FQNEAQ (reference sequence). The length of the CDR3 is 14 residues. CDR3 amino acids: CASRAFRGEDGYTF. The CDR3 DNA reads as TGTGCCAGCAGGGCATTTCGAGGGGAGGATGGCTACACCTTC.

The V and J genes are TRBV7-6 and TRBJ2-1, with 7 bases aligning to TRBD2. This CDR3 is 15 amino acids long. V shed 5 bases and J 6 bases; nucleotides not matched to a gene: 10. CDR1 is SGHVS and CDR2 is FNYEAQ in the germline V gene. The CDR3 region is CASSPSSGVGNEQFF. The DNA of the CDR3 is TGTGCCAGCAGCCCTTCTAGCGGTGTGGGCAATGAGCAGTTCTTC.

The chain uses TRBV7-6 and TRBJ2-7; TRBD1 matches at 7 bases. CDR3 length equals 12 residues. The germline V gene encodes CDR1 SGHVS and CDR2 FNYEAQ. Trimming took 5 bases from V and 3 from J; bases not matched to a gene: 1. The CDR3 is CASSRTGYEQYF. CDR3 coding DNA: TGTGCCAGCAGCCGGACAGGCTACGAGCAGTACTTC.

The rearrangement links TRBV4-2 to TRBJ2-3; D is ambiguous. The CDR3 spans 16 residues. Trimming took off 1 base at V and 0 bases at J, with 11 bases between the two ends. Germline CDR1 is LGHNA and CDR2 is YNFKEQ. CDR3 coding DNA: TGTGCCAGCAGCCAAGGATTCGGAGCTAGCACAGATACGCAGTATTTT. Translating gives CASSQGFGASTDTQYF.

The sample holds one count of this clone. The rearrangement joins TRBV19 to TRBJ2-7; 7 positions match TRBD2. The CDR3 consists of 14 residues. Germline V gene data show CDR1 as LNHDA and CDR2 as SQIVND (reference sequence). V trimming: 0 bases; J trimming: 7 bases; junction bases outside the gene matches: 6. This CDR3 reads CASSIDGRKGEQYF. For the CDR3, the DNA is TGTGCCAGTAGTATAGACGGGAGGAAGGGGGAGCAGTACTTC.

The V gene is TRBV2, the J gene TRBJ1-5; 8 nucleotides match TRBD1. The CDR3 covers 15 residues. Germline assignment: CDR1 SNHLY and CDR2 FYNNEI. Trimming at V came to 7 bases and at J to 0 bases, leaving 5 bases not matched to a gene. CDR3 region: CASTDRGISNQPQHF. CDR3 sequence (DNA): TGTGCCAGCACCGACAGGGGAATTAGCAATCAGCCCCAGCATTTT.

V and J are TRBV6-1 and TRBJ2-2; D gene uncertain. CDR3 length: 18 amino acids. Germline-derived CDR1 and CDR2 are MNHNS and SASEGT. Between the trimmed V and J ends, which lost 4 bases and 0 bases, there was a span of 18 bases. DNA of the CDR3: TGTGCCAGCAGTGTACGAGTAGTCACGCCCTCGAACACCGGGGAGCTGTTTTTT. Translation: CASSVRVVTPSNTGELFF.

The chain recombines TRBV7-9 with TRBJ2-5; 10 bases match TRBD2. CDR1 and CDR2 from the germline V gene are SEHNR and FQNEAQ (reference sequence). After removal of 5 bases from V and 4 bases from J, the junction contained 4 bases not matched to a gene. This CDR3 is 14 amino acids long. CDR3 DNA sequence: TGTGCCAGCAGCGAAGGACTAGCGGTAGAGACCCAGTACTTC. Translation gives CASSEGLAVETQYF. The whole variable domain, remainder taken from reference TRBV7-9 and TRBJ2-5, is DTGVSQNPRHKITKRGQNVTFRCDPISEHNRLYWYRQTLGQGPEFLTYFQNEAQLEKSRLLSDRFSAERPKGSFSTLEIQRTEQGDSAMYLCASSEGLAVETQYFGPGTRLLVL.

The chain is built from TRBV19 and TRBJ1-1, with no clear D. Trimming took 3 bases from V and 1 from J, leaving 6 bases between them. CDR3 length equals 13 residues. Looked up from germline, CDR1 is LNHDA and CDR2 is SQIVND (reference sequence). The CDR3 DNA sequence: TGTGCCAGTAGTATCTACAGGAACACTGAAGCTTTCTTT. It translates to CASSIYRNTEAFF.